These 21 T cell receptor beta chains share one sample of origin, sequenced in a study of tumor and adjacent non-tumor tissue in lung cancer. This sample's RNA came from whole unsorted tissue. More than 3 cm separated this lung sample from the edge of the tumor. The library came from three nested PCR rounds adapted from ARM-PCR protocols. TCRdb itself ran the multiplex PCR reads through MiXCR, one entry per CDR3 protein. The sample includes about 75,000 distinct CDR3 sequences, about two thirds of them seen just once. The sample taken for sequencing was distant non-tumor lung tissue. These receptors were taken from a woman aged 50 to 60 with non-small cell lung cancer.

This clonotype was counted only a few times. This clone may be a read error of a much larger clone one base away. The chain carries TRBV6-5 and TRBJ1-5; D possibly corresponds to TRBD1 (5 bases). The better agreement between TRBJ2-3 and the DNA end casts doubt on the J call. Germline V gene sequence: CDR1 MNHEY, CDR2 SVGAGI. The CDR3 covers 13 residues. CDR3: CASSRQQNQPQYF. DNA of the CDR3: TGTGCCAGCAGTAGACAGCAGAATCAGCCCCAGTATTTT.

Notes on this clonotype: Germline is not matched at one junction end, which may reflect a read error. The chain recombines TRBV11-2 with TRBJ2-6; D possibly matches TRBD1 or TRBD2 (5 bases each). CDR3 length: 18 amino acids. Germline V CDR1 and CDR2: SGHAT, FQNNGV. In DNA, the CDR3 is TGTGACAGCAGTTTAGATGGGCGGGCAAACTCTGGGGCCGACGTCCTGACTTTC. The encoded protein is CDSSLDGRANSGADVLTF.

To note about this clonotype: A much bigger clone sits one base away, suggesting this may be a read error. The CDR3 loop reads CASSLKSRGCVF. The CDR3 nucleotides are TGTGCCAGCAGTTTAAAGTCGAGGGGGTGTGTCTTC. The rearrangement joins TRBV28 to TRBJ2-1; a possible D gene is TRBD1 (6 bases). From germline, CDR1 is MDHEN and CDR2 SYDVKM. The CDR3 totals 12 residues.

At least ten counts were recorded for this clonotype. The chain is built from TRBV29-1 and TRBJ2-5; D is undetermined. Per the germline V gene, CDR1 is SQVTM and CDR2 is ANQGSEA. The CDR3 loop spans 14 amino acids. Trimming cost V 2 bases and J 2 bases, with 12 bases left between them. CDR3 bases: TGCAGCGTTGAATACCCCGAAGGACAAGAGACCCAGTACTTC. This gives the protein CSVEYPEGQETQYF.

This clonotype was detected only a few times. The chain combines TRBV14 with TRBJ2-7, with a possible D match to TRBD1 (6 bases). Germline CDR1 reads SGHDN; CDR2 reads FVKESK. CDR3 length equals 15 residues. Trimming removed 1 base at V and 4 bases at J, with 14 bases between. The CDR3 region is CASSQADRWWYEQYF. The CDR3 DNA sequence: TGTGCCAGCAGCCAAGCCGACAGGTGGTGGTACGAGCAGTACTTC.

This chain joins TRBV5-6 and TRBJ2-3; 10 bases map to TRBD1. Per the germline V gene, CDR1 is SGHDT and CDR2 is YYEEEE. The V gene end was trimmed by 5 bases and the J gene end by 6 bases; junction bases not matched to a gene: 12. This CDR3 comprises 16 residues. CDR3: CASRRILTGGVDTQYF. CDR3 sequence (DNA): TGTGCCAGCAGGCGTATACTGACAGGGGGCGTGGATACGCAGTATTTT. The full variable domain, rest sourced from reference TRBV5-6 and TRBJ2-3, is DAGVTQSPTHLIKTRGQQVTLRCSPKSGHDTVSWYQQALGQGPQFIFQYYEEEERQRGNFPDRFSGHQFPNYSSELNVNALLLGDSALYLCASRRILTGGVDTQYFGPGTRLTVL.

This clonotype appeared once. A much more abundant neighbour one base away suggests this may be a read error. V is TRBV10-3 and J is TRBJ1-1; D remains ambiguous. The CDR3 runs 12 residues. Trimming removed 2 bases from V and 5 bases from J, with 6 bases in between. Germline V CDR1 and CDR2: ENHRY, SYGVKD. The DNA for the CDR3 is TGTGCCATCAGTGAGCAGAGGACTGAAGCTTTCTTT. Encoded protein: CAISEQRTEAFF.

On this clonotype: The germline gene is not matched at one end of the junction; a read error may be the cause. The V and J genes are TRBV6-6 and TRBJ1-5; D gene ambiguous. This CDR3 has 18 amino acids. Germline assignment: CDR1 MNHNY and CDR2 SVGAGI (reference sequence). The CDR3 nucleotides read TGTGTCAGCAGTTACTCGGAACAGATATACAATAGCAATCAGCCCCAGCATTTT. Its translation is CVSSYSEQIYNSNQPQHF.

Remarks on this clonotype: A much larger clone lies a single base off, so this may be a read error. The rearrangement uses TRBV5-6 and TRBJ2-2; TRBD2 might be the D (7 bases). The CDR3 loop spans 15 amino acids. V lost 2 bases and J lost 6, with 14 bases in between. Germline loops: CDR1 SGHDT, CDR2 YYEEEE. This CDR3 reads CASSFIRGAAGELFF. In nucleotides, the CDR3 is TGTGCCAGCAGCTTCATACGGGGGGCTGCCGGGGAGCTGTTTTTT.

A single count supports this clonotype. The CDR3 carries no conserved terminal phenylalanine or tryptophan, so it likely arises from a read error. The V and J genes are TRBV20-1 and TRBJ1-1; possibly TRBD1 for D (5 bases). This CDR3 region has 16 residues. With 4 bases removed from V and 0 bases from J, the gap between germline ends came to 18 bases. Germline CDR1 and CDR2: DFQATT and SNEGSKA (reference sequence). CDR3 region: CSATGGRPGMNTEAFC. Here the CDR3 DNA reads TGCAGTGCTACTGGGGGGAGGCCGGGGATGAACACTGAAGCTTTCTGT.

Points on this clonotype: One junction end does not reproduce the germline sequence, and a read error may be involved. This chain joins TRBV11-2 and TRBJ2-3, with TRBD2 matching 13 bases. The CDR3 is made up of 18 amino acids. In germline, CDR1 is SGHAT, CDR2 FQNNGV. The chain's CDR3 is CACSSGHSGLAGRVAQYF. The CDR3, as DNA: TGTGCCTGCAGCTCGGGTCATTCGGGACTAGCGGGAAGGGTCGCCCAGTATTTT.

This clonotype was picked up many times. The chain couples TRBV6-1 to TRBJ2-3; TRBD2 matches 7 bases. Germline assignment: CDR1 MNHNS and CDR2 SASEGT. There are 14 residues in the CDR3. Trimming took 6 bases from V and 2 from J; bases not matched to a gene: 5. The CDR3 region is CASRNSGFTDTQYF. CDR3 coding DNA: TGTGCCAGCAGAAATAGCGGGTTCACAGATACGCAGTATTTT.

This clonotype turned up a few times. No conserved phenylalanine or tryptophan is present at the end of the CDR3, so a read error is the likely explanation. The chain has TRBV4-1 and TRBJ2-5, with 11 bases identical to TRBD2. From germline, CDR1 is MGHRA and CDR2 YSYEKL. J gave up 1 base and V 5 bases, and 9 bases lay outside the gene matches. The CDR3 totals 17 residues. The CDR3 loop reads CASSGTRTSGSQETQYL. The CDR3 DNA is TGCGCCAGCAGCGGAACCCGGACTAGCGGGTCCCAAGAGACCCAGTACCTC.

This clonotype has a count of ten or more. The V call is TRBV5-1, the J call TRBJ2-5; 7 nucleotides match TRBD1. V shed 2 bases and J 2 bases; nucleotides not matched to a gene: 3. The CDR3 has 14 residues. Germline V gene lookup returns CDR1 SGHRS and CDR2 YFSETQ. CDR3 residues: CASSFQGVQETQYF. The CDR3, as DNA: TGCGCCAGCAGCTTTCAGGGGGTTCAAGAGACCCAGTACTTC.

The CDR3 DNA reads as TGTTTCAGCATGCGGTTTTCGAGAGTGAACACCGGGGAGCTGTTTTTT. Its protein product is CFSMRFSRVNTGELFF. The chain is built from TRBV6-1 and TRBJ2-2; D gene ambiguous. Germline V gene sequence: CDR1 MNHNS, CDR2 SASEGT. The length of the CDR3 is 16 residues.

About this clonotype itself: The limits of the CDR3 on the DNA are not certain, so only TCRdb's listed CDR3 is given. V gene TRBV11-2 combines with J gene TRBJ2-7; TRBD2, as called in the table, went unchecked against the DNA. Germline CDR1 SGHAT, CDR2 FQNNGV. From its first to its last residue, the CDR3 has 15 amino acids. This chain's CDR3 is CASSPWASGSYERYF.

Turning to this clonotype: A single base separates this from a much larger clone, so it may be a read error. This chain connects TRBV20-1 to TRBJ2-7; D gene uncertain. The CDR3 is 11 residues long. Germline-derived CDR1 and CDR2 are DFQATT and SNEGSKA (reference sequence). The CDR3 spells CSVRDLYEQYF. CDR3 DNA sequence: TGCAGTGTTAGAGACCTCTACGAGCAGTACTTC.

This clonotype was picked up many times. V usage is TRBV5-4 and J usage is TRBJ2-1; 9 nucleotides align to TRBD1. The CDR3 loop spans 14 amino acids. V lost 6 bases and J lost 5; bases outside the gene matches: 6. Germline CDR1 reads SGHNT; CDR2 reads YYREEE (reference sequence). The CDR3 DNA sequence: TGTGCCAGCACCATGGACAGGGGCCACAATGAGCAGTTCTTC. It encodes CASTMDRGHNEQFF. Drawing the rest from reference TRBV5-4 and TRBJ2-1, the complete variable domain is ETGVTQSPTHLIKTRGQQVTLRCSSQSGHNTVSWYQQALGQGPQFIFQYYREEENGRGNFPPRFSGLQFPNYSSELNVNALELDDSALYLCASTMDRGHNEQFFGPGTRLTVL.

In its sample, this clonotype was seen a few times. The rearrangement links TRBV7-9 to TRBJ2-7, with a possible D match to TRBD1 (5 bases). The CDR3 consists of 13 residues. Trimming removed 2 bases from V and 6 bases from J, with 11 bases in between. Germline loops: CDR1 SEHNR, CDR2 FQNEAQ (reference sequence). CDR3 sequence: CASSLSPGLEQYF. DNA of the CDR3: TGTGCCAGCAGCTTAAGTCCAGGGCTCGAGCAGTACTTC.

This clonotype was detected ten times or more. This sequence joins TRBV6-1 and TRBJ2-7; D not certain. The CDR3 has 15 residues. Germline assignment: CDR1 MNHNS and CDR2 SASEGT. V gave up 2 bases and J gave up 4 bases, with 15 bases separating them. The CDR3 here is CASSERAEPPYEQYF. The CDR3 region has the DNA TGTGCCAGCAGTGAACGGGCAGAGCCACCTTACGAGCAGTACTTC.

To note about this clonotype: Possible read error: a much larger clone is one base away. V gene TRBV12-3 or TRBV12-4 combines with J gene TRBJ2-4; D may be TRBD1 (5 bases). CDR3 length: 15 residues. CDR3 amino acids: CASSLGTPVKNIHYF. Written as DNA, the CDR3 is TGTGCCAGCAGTTTAGGGACACCTGTAAAAAACATTCACTACTTC.